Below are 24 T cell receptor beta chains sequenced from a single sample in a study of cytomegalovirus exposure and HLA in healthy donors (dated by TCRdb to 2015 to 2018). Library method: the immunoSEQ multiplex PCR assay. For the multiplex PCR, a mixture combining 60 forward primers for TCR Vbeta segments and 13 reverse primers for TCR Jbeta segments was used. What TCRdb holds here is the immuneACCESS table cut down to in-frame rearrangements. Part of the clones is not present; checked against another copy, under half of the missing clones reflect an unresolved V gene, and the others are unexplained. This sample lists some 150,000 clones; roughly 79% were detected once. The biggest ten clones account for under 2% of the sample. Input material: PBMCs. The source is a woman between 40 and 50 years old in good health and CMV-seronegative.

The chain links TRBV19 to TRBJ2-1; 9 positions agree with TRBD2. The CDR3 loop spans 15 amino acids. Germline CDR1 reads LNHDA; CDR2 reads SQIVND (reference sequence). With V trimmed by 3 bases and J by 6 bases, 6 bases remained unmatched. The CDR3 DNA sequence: TGTGCCAGTAGTATTAGCGGGAGTTCCCGCAATGAGCAGTTCTTC. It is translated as CASSISGSSRNEQFF. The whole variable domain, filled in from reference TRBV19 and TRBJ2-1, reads DGGITQSPKYLFRKEGQNVTLSCEQNLNHDAMYWYRQDPGQGLRLIYYSQIVNDFQKGDIAEGYSVSREKKESFPLTVTSAQKNPTAFYLCASSISGSSRNEQFFGPGTRLTVL.

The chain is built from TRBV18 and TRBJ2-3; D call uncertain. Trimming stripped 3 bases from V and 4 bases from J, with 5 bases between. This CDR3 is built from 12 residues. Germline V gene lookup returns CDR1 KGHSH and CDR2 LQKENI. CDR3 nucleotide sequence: TGTGCCAGCTCACCGGGCGCAGATACGCAGTATTTT. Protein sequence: CASSPGADTQYF.

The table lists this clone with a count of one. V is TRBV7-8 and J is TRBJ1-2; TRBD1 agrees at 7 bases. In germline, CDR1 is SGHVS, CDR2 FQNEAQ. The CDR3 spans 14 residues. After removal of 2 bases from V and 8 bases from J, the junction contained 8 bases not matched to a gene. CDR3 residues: CASSLIQGLGGYTF. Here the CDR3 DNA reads TGTGCCAGCAGCTTAATACAGGGGCTAGGGGGCTACACCTTC.

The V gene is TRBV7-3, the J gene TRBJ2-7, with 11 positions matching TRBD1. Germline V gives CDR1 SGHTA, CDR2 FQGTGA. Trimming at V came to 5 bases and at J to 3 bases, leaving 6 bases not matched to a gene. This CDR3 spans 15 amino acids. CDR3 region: CASSATGTGGYEQYF. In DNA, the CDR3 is TGTGCCAGCAGCGCTACCGGGACAGGGGGCTACGAGCAGTACTTC.

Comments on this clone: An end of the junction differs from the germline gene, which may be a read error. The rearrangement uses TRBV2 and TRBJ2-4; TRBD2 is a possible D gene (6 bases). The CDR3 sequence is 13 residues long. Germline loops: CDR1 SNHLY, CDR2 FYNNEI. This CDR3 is CAGSRGGENIQYF. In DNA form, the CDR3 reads TGTGCCGGCAGCCGAGGAGGGGAGAACATTCAGTACTTC.

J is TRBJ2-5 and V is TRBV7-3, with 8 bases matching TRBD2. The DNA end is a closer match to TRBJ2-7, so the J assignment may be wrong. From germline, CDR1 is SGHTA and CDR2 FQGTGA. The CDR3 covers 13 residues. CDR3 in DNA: TGTGCCAGCAGTCCCGGGGGGGACTACGAGCAGTACTTC. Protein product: CASSPGGDYEQYF.

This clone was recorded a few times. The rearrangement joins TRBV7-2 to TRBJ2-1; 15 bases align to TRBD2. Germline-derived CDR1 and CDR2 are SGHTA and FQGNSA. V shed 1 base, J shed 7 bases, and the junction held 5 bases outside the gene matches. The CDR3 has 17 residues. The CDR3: CASSLGGLAGGKNEQFF. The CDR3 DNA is TGTGCCAGCAGCTTAGGGGGACTAGCGGGAGGTAAGAATGAGCAGTTCTTC.

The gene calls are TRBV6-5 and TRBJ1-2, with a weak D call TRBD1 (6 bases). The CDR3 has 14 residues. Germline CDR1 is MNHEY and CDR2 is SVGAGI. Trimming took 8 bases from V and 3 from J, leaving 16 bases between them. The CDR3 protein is CASVRGAGDYGYTF. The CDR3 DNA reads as TGTGCCAGCGTTCGGGGGGCAGGGGACTATGGCTACACCTTC.

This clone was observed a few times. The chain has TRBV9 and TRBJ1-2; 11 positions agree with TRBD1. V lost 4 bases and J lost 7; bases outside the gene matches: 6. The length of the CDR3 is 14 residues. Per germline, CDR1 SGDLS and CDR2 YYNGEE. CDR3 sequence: CASSILDRGPGYTF. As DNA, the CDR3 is TGTGCCAGCAGCATCTTGGACAGGGGGCCTGGCTACACCTTC.

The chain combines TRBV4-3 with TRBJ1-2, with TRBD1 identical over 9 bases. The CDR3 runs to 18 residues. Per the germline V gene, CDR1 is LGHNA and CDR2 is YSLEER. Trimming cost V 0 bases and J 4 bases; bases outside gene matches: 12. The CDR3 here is CASSQETGQGLLIYGYTF. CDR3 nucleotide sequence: TGCGCCAGCAGCCAAGAGACGGGACAGGGCTTATTAATCTATGGCTACACCTTC.

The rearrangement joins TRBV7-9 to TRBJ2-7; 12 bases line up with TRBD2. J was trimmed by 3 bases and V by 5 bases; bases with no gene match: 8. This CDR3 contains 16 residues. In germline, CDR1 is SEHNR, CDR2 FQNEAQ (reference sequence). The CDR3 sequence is CASSPRTSGTGYEQYF. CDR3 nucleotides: TGTGCCAGCAGCCCCAGGACTAGCGGGACGGGCTACGAGCAGTACTTC.

The CDR3 DNA is TGTGCCAGCAGTCCCCGTGGGGCCTATGGCTACACCTTC. It is translated as CASSPRGAYGYTF. The genes are TRBV6-6 and TRBJ1-2, with D possibly being TRBD1 (5 bases). CDR1 is MNHNY, CDR2 SVGAGI, per germline (reference sequence). V shed 5 bases and J shed 4 bases, with 11 bases lying between them. The CDR3 extends over 13 amino acids.

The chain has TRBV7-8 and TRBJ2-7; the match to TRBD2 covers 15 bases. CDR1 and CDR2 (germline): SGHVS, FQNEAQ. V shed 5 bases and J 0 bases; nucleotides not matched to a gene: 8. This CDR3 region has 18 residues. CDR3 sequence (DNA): TGTGCCAGCAGCAACCTCGGGACTAGCGGGAGGAGCTCCTACGAGCAGTACTTC. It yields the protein CASSNLGTSGRSSYEQYF.

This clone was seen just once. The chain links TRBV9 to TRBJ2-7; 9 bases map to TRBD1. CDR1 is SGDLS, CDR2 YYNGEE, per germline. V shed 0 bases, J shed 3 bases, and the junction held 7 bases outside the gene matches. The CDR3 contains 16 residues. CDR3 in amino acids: CASSVDLGQGVYEQYF. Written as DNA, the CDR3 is TGTGCCAGCAGCGTAGACTTGGGACAGGGAGTCTACGAGCAGTACTTC.

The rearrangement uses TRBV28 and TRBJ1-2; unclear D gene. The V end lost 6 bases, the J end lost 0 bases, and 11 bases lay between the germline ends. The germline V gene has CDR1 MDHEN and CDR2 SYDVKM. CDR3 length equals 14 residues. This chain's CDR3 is CASSSHGPNYGYTF. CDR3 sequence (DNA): TGTGCCAGCAGCTCCCATGGCCCTAACTATGGCTACACCTTC.

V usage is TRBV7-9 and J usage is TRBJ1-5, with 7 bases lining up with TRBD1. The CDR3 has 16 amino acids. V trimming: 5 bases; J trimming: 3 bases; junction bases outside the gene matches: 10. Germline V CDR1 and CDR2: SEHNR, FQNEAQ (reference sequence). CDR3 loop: CASSEGQVRTNQPQHF. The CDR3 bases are TGTGCCAGCAGCGAAGGACAGGTTAGGACCAATCAGCCCCAGCATTTT. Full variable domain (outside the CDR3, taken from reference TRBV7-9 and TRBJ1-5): DTGVSQNPRHKITKRGQNVTFRCDPISEHNRLYWYRQTLGQGPEFLTYFQNEAQLEKSRLLSDRFSAERPKGSFSTLEIQRTEQGDSAMYLCASSEGQVRTNQPQHFGDGTRLSIL.

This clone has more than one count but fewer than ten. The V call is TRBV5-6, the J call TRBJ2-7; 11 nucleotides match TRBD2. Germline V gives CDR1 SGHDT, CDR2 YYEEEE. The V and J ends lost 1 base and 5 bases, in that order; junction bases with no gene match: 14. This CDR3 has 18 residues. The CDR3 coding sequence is TGTGCCAGCAGCTTGTTTAGGACTAGCGGGTTTAGTAGTCACGAGCAGTACTTC. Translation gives CASSLFRTSGFSSHEQYF.

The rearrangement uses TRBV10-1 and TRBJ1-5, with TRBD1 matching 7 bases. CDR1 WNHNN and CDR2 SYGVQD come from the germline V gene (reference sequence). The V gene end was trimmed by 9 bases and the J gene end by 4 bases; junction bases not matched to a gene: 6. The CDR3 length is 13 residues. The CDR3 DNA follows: TGCGCCAGGAGGACAGGCATAAATCAGCCCCAGCATTTT. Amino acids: CARRTGINQPQHF.

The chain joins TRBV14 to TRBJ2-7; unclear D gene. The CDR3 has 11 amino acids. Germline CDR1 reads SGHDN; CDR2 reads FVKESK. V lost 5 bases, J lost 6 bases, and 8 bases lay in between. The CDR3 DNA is TGTGCCAGCAGCGCCCGACTCGAGCAGTACTTC. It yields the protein CASSARLEQYF.

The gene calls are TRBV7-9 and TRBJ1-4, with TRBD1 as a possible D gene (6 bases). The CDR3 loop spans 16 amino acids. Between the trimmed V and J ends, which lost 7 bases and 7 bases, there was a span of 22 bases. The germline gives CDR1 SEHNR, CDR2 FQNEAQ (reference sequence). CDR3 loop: CASTYPREGGLEKLFF. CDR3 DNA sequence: TGTGCCAGCACATACCCTCGGGAGGGGGGGCTTGAAAAACTGTTTTTT.

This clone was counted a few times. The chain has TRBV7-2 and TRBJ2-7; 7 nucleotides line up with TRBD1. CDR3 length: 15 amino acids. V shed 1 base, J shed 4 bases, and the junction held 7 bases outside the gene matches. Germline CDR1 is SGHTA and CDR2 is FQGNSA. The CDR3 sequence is CASSLEAQGIYEQYF. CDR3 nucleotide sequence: TGTGCCAGCAGCTTAGAAGCACAGGGGATTTACGAGCAGTACTTC.

The CDR3 DNA sequence: TGCGCCAGCAGCCAAGATGTGGGGGGTATAGGGGAGACCCAGTACTTC. Its translation is CASSQDVGGIGETQYF. The rearrangement joins TRBV4-3 to TRBJ2-5; D is possibly TRBD2 (6 bases). Trimming left V 0 bases short and J 5 bases short, with 16 bases between. Germline V gives CDR1 LGHNA, CDR2 YSLEER. The CDR3 is made up of 16 amino acids.

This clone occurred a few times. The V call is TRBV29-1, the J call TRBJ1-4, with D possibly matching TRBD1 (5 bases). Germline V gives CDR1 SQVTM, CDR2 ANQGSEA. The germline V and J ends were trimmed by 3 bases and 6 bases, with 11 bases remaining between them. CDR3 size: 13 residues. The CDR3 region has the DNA TGCAGCGTTGAGGGGCAGGGATATGAAAAACTGTTTTTT. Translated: CSVEGQGYEKLFF.

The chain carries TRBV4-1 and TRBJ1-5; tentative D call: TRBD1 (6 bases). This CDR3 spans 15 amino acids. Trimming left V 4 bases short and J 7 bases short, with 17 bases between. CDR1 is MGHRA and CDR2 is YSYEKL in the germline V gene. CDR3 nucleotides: TGCGCCAGCAGCCGCCTACCCCATGGGGGCCAGCCCCAGCATTTT. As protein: CASSRLPHGGQPQHF.